Below, 32 T cell receptor beta chains from the same sample are listed, as sequenced in a study of CD4 T cells in relation to SARS-CoV-2 and coronaviruses. Before the COVID-19 pandemic, during about 2011-2019, CD4+ T cells were taken from unexposed donors. Isolation of CD4+ T cells took place after about 9 days in culture. These TCRs' antigens remain unknown. Sequenced by immunoSEQ multiplex PCR; TCRdb stores in-frame clones only, minus some. Among under 20,000 clones, around 70% were seen once, and the ten largest hold around 30%. The sample was CD4+ T cells from PBMCs, cultured in vitro. These receptors were taken from a human donor in good health.

This chain links TRBV30 with TRBJ1-1; unclear D gene. Germline V lookup: CDR1 GTSNPN, CDR2 SVGIG (reference sequence). V lost 4 bases and J lost 1, with 13 bases in between. The CDR3 has 14 residues. The CDR3 region is CAWTLGFRNTEAFF. DNA of the CDR3: TGTGCCTGGACGTTGGGGTTCAGGAACACTGAAGCTTTCTTT.

This clone was detected a few times. This rearrangement joins TRBV6-5 to TRBJ1-1; weak D call: TRBD1 (6 bases). Germline CDR1 is MNHEY and CDR2 is SVGAGI. Trimming cost V 5 bases and J 5 bases, with 12 bases left between them. The length of the CDR3 is 13 residues. Here the CDR3 DNA reads TGTGCCAGCAGTCAACAGGGCGGGACTGAAGCTTTCTTT. This gives the protein CASSQQGGTEAFF.

This rearrangement joins TRBV6-1 to TRBJ2-7, with TRBD2 matching over 7 bases. J gave up 2 bases and V 1 base, and 5 bases lay outside the gene matches. Germline-derived CDR1 and CDR2 are MNHNS and SASEGT. CDR3 length: 15 residues. The CDR3 loop reads CASSEDGGNPYEQYF. In DNA, the CDR3 is TGTGCCAGCAGTGAAGACGGGGGGAACCCCTACGAGCAGTACTTC.

V usage is TRBV28 and J usage is TRBJ1-5; a possible D gene is TRBD1 (5 bases). Germline V gene data show CDR1 as MDHEN and CDR2 as SYDVKM. With 3 bases removed from V and 5 bases from J, the gap between germline ends came to 11 bases. CDR3 length equals 14 residues. The CDR3 DNA follows: TGTGCCAGCAGTTTCCATACAGGCCATCAGCCCCAGCATTTT. It encodes CASSFHTGHQPQHF. Supplemented by reference TRBV28 and TRBJ1-5, the full variable domain reads DVKVTQSSRYLVKRTGEKVFLECVQDMDHENMFWYRQDPGLGLRLIYFSYDVKMKEKGDIPEGYSVSREKKERFSLILESASTNQTSMYLCASSFHTGHQPQHFGDGTRLSIL.

J is TRBJ2-7 and V is TRBV6-1; TRBD2 agrees at 12 bases. The length of the CDR3 is 16 residues. Trimming removed 0 bases from V and 5 bases from J; junction bases left unmatched: 5. CDR1 is MNHNS, CDR2 SASEGT, per germline. The CDR3 nucleotides read TGTGCCAGCAGTGAAGCGCGGACTAGCGGGAAGAACGAGCAGTACTTC. As protein: CASSEARTSGKNEQYF.

To note about this clone: Other DNA sequences of this sample code for an identical CDR3. J is TRBJ1-1 and V is TRBV6-1; D is uncertain. Per germline, CDR1 MNHNS and CDR2 SASEGT. CDR3 length: 12 residues. The V gene lost 2 bases and the J gene lost 3 bases, with 4 bases spanning the gap. CDR3 protein: CASSEWDTEAFF. The DNA of the CDR3 is TGTGCCAGCAGTGAATGGGACACTGAAGCTTTCTTT.

V is TRBV6-6 and J is TRBJ2-7, with 11 positions matching TRBD2. Losses at the gene ends were 6 bases for V and 4 bases for J; bases not matched to a gene: 2. CDR3 length: 13 amino acids. CDR1 and CDR2 from the germline V gene are MNHNY and SVGAGI (reference sequence). CDR3 region: CASRGTSGYEQYF. The CDR3 nucleotides read TGTGCCAGCAGAGGGACTAGCGGATACGAGCAGTACTTC.

The V gene is TRBV9, the J gene TRBJ2-5, with TRBD2 matching 10 bases. The CDR3 sequence is 16 residues long. Germline lookup yields CDR1 SGDLS and CDR2 YYNGEE. V lost 2 bases to trimming and J lost 2 bases; unmatched junction nucleotides: 6. The CDR3 region has the DNA TGTGCCAGCAGCGTTAGCGGGAGGTACCTTCAAGAGACCCAGTACTTC. This codes for CASSVSGRYLQETQYF.

This chain joins TRBV3-1 (or the pseudogene TRBV3-2) and TRBJ2-2; D is possibly TRBD2 (6 bases). Looked up from germline, CDR1 is LGHDT and CDR2 is YNNKEL (reference sequence). This CDR3 is 15 amino acids long. Trimming removed 1 base at V and 5 bases at J, with 11 bases between. The CDR3 DNA follows: TGTGCCAGCAGCCAAGTTTCAGGGAGGACCGGGGAGCTGTTTTTT. Residues: CASSQVSGRTGELFF.

This clone was counted a single time. This sequence joins TRBV14 and TRBJ1-2; unclear D gene. The CDR3 consists of 13 residues. V shed 4 bases and J shed 2 bases, with 8 bases lying between them. CDR1 and CDR2 from the germline V gene are SGHDN and FVKESK. The CDR3 loop reads CASSPGRNYGYTF. As DNA, the CDR3 is TGTGCCAGCAGCCCCGGGCGGAACTATGGCTACACCTTC.

The sample holds one count of this clone. This chain joins TRBV11-1 and TRBJ2-1; 10 bases are a match to TRBD2. CDR1 and CDR2 from the germline V gene are SGHAT and FQDESV (reference sequence). J was trimmed by 4 bases and V by 5 bases; bases with no gene match: 5. CDR3 length: 15 amino acids. The CDR3 nucleotides are TGTGCCAGCAGCGTCGGGACTAGCGAATACAATGAGCAGTTCTTC. Translating it yields CASSVGTSEYNEQFF.

This clone was observed once. This sequence joins TRBV29-1 and TRBJ2-3, with 9 bases matching TRBD1. The CDR3 sequence is 17 residues long. Germline V gene data show CDR1 as SQVTM and CDR2 as ANQGSEA. V was clipped by 5 bases and J by 4 bases; unmatched bases: 16. CDR3 sequence: CSVLFPPGQGFADTQYF. CDR3 bases: TGCAGCGTTTTATTCCCGCCGGGACAGGGTTTCGCAGATACGCAGTATTTT.

The chain recombines TRBV28 with TRBJ1-5; 7 nucleotides match TRBD1. This CDR3 comprises 15 residues. From germline, CDR1 is MDHEN and CDR2 SYDVKM. V gave up 5 bases and J gave up 3 bases; unmatched junction bases: 7. This CDR3 reads CASSPIDRANQPQHF. For the CDR3, the DNA is TGTGCCAGCAGTCCAATCGACAGGGCCAATCAGCCCCAGCATTTT.

There are a few counts of this clone. V and J are TRBV7-2 and TRBJ1-1; 7 positions agree with TRBD1. Germline CDR1 SGHTA, CDR2 FQGNSA. This CDR3 is 12 amino acids long. The J segment lost 8 bases and the V segment lost 2 bases, leaving 2 bases of the junction unmatched. CDR3 in DNA: TGTGCCAGCAGCTTAAGGGGGCAGGAAGCTTTCTTT. Translating it yields CASSLRGQEAFF.

The table lists this clone with a few counts. The chain has TRBV2 and TRBJ2-7; no definite D call. This CDR3 contains 11 residues. The V gene lost 4 bases and the J gene lost 4 bases, with 5 bases spanning the gap. Germline CDR1 SNHLY, CDR2 FYNNEI. CDR3 DNA: TGTGCCAGCAGTGCAAAGTACGAGCAGTACTTC. Translated, it gives CASSAKYEQYF.

This sequence joins TRBV5-1 and TRBJ2-3, with D unresolved. This CDR3 region has 14 residues. The germline V gene has CDR1 SGHRS and CDR2 YFSETQ. Trimming pared 0 bases from V and 4 bases from J, leaving 9 bases between. The DNA for the CDR3 is TGCGCCAGCAGCTTGGAAAGCGTCGCAGATACGCAGTATTTT. Translation gives CASSLESVADTQYF.

The rearrangement uses TRBV18 and TRBJ1-6; unclear D gene. The CDR3 sequence is 16 residues long. Germline CDR1 reads KGHSH; CDR2 reads LQKENI. V lost 0 bases and J 4 bases, leaving 10 bases between the germline ends. Here the CDR3 DNA reads TGTGCCAGCTCACCACCGGACGCGAGTTATAATTCACCCCTCCACTTT. Translation: CASSPPDASYNSPLHF.

The V and J genes are TRBV5-4 and TRBJ2-1, with TRBD1 matching over 11 bases. This CDR3 contains 14 residues. From germline, CDR1 is SGHNT and CDR2 YYREEE (reference sequence). V lost 5 bases to trimming and J lost 5 bases; unmatched junction nucleotides: 3. For the CDR3, the DNA is TGTGCCAGCAGACTGGGACAGGGGGACAATGAGCAGTTCTTC. It encodes CASRLGQGDNEQFF.

The chain is built from TRBV6-5 and TRBJ1-1; D not certain. The CDR3 has 13 residues. CDR1 is MNHEY and CDR2 is SVGAGI in the germline V gene. With 5 bases removed from V and 5 bases from J, the gap between germline ends came to 12 bases. The CDR3 is CASSPLVGTEAFF. CDR3 sequence (DNA): TGTGCCAGCAGTCCACTCGTAGGGACTGAAGCTTTCTTT.

This chain uses TRBV5-4 with TRBJ1-2; 9 nucleotides match TRBD1. The V gene's germline CDR1 is SGHNT and CDR2 YYREEE (reference sequence). The CDR3 covers 15 residues. The J segment lost 6 bases and the V segment lost 3 bases, leaving 9 bases of the junction unmatched. CDR3 region: CASSSPGQGVDGYTF. For the CDR3, the DNA is TGTGCCAGCAGCTCCCCGGGACAGGGAGTCGATGGCTACACCTTC. The full variable domain, in which reference TRBV5-4 and TRBJ1-2 provide the parts outside the CDR3, is ETGVTQSPTHLIKTRGQQVTLRCSSQSGHNTVSWYQQALGQGPQFIFQYYREEENGRGNFPPRFSGLQFPNYSSELNVNALELDDSALYLCASSSPGQGVDGYTFGSGTRLTVV.

The rearrangement links TRBV12-3 or TRBV12-4 to TRBJ1-1; perhaps TRBD1 as D (5 bases). V lost 1 base and J lost 9, with 9 bases in between. This CDR3 region has 12 residues. CDR3 sequence (DNA): TGTGCCAGCAGTTTAGGGCAGGGTCAAGCTTTCTTT. Translation: CASSLGQGQAFF.

The chain has TRBV19 and TRBJ1-2; 8 bases are shared with TRBD1. This CDR3 comprises 14 residues. The ends lost 1 base at V and 2 bases at J; junction bases unmatched: 0. Germline lookup yields CDR1 LNHDA and CDR2 SQIVND (reference sequence). The CDR3 loop reads CASSIGTGNYGYTF. CDR3 sequence (DNA): TGTGCCAGTAGTATAGGGACAGGGAACTATGGCTACACCTTC.

The gene calls are TRBV28 and TRBJ2-7; perhaps TRBD1 as D (5 bases). This CDR3 has 13 residues. With 2 bases removed from V and 4 bases from J, the gap between germline ends came to 9 bases. Germline V gene sequence: CDR1 MDHEN, CDR2 SYDVKM. As DNA, the CDR3 is TGTGCCAGCAGTTTAGGGGCAGAATACGAGCAGTACTTC. Protein product: CASSLGAEYEQYF.

The sample holds a few counts of this clone. The gene calls are TRBV6-5 and TRBJ1-6, with D unclear. The CDR3 runs to 11 residues. V was shortened by 6 bases and J by 14 bases, with 11 bases between the two germline ends. Germline V gene data show CDR1 as MNHEY and CDR2 as SVGAGI. The CDR3 reads CASSRMLTLHF. CDR3 nucleotides: TGTGCCAGCAGCCGAATGTTGACCCTCCACTTT.

This chain links TRBV2 with TRBJ2-1; tentatively, D is TRBD2 (5 bases). This CDR3 contains 13 residues. The V gene lost 3 bases and the J gene lost 4 bases, with 7 bases spanning the gap. Germline loops: CDR1 SNHLY, CDR2 FYNNEI. CDR3 region: CASSDGEYNEQFF. In DNA, the CDR3 is TGTGCCAGCAGTGACGGGGAATACAATGAGCAGTTCTTC.

The chain joins TRBV9 to TRBJ2-5; D is perhaps TRBD1 (5 bases). This CDR3 is 14 amino acids long. Trimming cost V 6 bases and J 6 bases, with 18 bases left between them. Germline CDR1 reads SGDLS; CDR2 reads YYNGEE. As DNA, the CDR3 is TGTGCCAGCATATATGTGGGCAGGGTAAAGACCCAGTACTTC. Residues: CASIYVGRVKTQYF.

The rearrangement uses TRBV2 and TRBJ2-3, with 10 positions matching TRBD2. CDR3 size: 16 residues. Germline loops: CDR1 SNHLY, CDR2 FYNNEI. Trimming at V came to 4 bases and at J to 3 bases, leaving 7 bases not matched to a gene. This CDR3 reads CASSAGSGRNTDTQYF. The CDR3 nucleotides are TGTGCCAGCAGTGCCGGTAGCGGGAGGAATACAGATACGCAGTATTTT.

The chain carries TRBV3-1 (or the pseudogene TRBV3-2) and TRBJ2-7, with 12 nucleotides matching TRBD2. V gave up 1 base and J gave up 5 bases; unmatched junction bases: 6. Germline V CDR1 and CDR2: LGHDT, YNNKEL (reference sequence). This CDR3 has 16 residues. The CDR3 DNA follows: TGTGCCAGCAGCCAAGGGACTAGCGGGACCTCTCACGAGCAGTACTTC. Encoded protein: CASSQGTSGTSHEQYF.

The CDR3 bases are TGTGCCAGCACTCCCCGCGAAACAGATACGCAGTATTTT. It codes for CASTPRETDTQYF. The genes are TRBV7-9 and TRBJ2-3; D is undetermined. Per germline, CDR1 SEHNR and CDR2 FQNEAQ (reference sequence). The CDR3 covers 13 residues. V lost 7 bases and J lost 3, with 11 bases in between.

This rearrangement joins TRBV3-1 (or the pseudogene TRBV3-2) to TRBJ1-4, with D possibly matching TRBD1 (6 bases). The CDR3 runs to 13 residues. With 1 base removed from V and 10 bases from J, the gap between germline ends came to 10 bases. Germline V gene data show CDR1 as LGHDT and CDR2 as YNNKEL (reference sequence). The DNA for the CDR3 is TGTGCCAGCAGCCAAGCGGAGGGGGGAAAACTGTTTTTT. This encodes CASSQAEGGKLFF.

J is TRBJ2-1 and V is TRBV21-1. TRBV21-1 is a known pseudogene. The CDR3 has 14 residues. The CDR3 region is CASSKTGSSDEQFF. CDR3 sequence (DNA): TGTGCCAGCAGCAAGACAGGTTCTAGCGATGAGCAGTTCTTC.

The V gene is TRBV19, the J gene TRBJ2-1, with D uncertain. CDR1 is LNHDA and CDR2 is SQIVND in the germline V gene (reference sequence). This CDR3 is 15 amino acids long. V lost 5 bases to trimming and J lost 0 bases, with 11 bases between them. DNA of the CDR3: TGTGCCAGTAGTCCTACGACCCGCTCCTACAATGAGCAGTTCTTC. Amino acid sequence: CASSPTTRSYNEQFF.